What follows are 29 T cell receptor beta chains derived from one specimen sequenced in a study of identical twins. From the 5' RACE reads, TCRdb called clonotypes with MiXCR, one entry per CDR3 protein. The sample carries a few hundred thousand distinct CDR3 sequences, about 8% recorded once. These same data were also listed under a study on yellow fever vaccine responses in identical twins.

Sequencing used CD8+ T cells sorted from blood. The receptors here all came from a young woman in good health.

This clonotype showed up just a few times. The V and J genes are TRBV15 and TRBJ2-3; the D gene is possibly TRBD1 (7 bases). Germline V gene lookup returns CDR1 LNHNV and CDR2 YYDKDF (reference sequence). The length of the CDR3 is 14 residues. Trimming took 8 bases from V and 2 from J, leaving 14 bases between them. CDR3 sequence reads: CATGRDSYTDTQYF. The CDR3 coding sequence is TGTGCCACCGGGCGGGACAGCTACACAGATACGCAGTATTTT.

This clonotype was observed a handful of times. This sequence joins TRBV20-1 and TRBJ2-5, with D perhaps matching TRBD1 (6 bases). V was trimmed by 3 bases and J by 6 bases, leaving 17 bases between them. Germline values: CDR1 DFQATT, CDR2 SNEGSKA (reference sequence). The CDR3 runs 14 residues. The CDR3 DNA is TGCAGTGCTAGTCAATACAGGGCGGTAAAGACCCAGTACTTC. It yields the protein CSASQYRAVKTQYF.

This clonotype appeared many times. V and J are TRBV29-1 and TRBJ2-3; D unresolved. The V gene lost 8 bases and the J gene lost 6 bases, with 12 bases spanning the gap. Germline-derived CDR1 and CDR2 are SQVTM and ANQGSEA. The CDR3 is 11 amino acids. The CDR3 is CSSLGMDTQYF. The CDR3 coding sequence is TGCAGCTCCTTGGGCATGGATACGCAGTATTTT.

This clonotype appeared many times. This chain links TRBV7-9 with TRBJ2-1, with 9 bases fitting TRBD1. The CDR3 length is 16 residues. The ends lost 1 base at V and 6 bases at J; junction bases unmatched: 7. Germline lookup yields CDR1 SEHNR and CDR2 FQNEAQ (reference sequence). The CDR3 DNA reads TGTGCCAGCAGCTTAGTAGGCCCGGACAGGGGCAATGAGCAGTTCTTC. This codes for CASSLVGPDRGNEQFF.

The rearrangement uses TRBV7-6 and TRBJ2-1, with D perhaps matching TRBD2 (5 bases). Germline loops: CDR1 SGHVS, CDR2 FNYEAQ. The CDR3 contains 15 residues. V lost 5 bases to trimming and J lost 5 bases, with 16 bases between them. CDR3 bases: TGTGCCAGCAGCCGACTACTTATGGGTGACAATGAGCAGTTCTTC. It yields the protein CASSRLLMGDNEQFF.

This clonotype turned up a few times. The CDR3 is CASSLRLAGEVGKETQYF. The CDR3 DNA reads TGTGCCAGCAGCTTACGACTAGCGGGAGAAGTGGGGAAAGAGACCCAGTACTTC. This chain links TRBV11-2 with TRBJ2-5; TRBD2 aligns across 12 bases. Germline CDR1 reads SGHAT; CDR2 reads FQNNGV. The V gene end was trimmed by 2 bases and the J gene end by 3 bases; junction bases not matched to a gene: 10. The CDR3 length is 18 residues.

The chain recombines TRBV4-3 with TRBJ2-3; D not certain. CDR3 length: 18 amino acids. Germline V gives CDR1 LGHNA, CDR2 YSLEER. The ends were cut back, 0 bases at V and 1 base at J, with 17 bases in the middle. The DNA for the CDR3 is TGCGCCAGCAGCCAAGAGCCATGGTGGGGTGGGGGCACAGATACGCAGTATTTT. This sequence encodes CASSQEPWWGGGTDTQYF.

This chain connects TRBV20-1 to TRBJ2-2; TRBD2 is a possible D gene (5 bases). The CDR3 loop spans 16 amino acids. V lost 0 bases to trimming and J lost 7 bases, with 18 bases between them. Germline CDR1 reads DFQATT; CDR2 reads SNEGSKA (reference sequence). CDR3 region: CSARDLLEDAFGELFF. Written as DNA, the CDR3 is TGCAGTGCTAGAGATCTCTTGGAGGACGCTTTCGGGGAGCTGTTTTTT.

This clonotype came up many times. V gene TRBV20-1 combines with J gene TRBJ2-5; the match to TRBD1 covers 8 bases. Germline trimming cut 1 base from V and 5 bases from J; bases unmatched to any gene: 6. Per germline, CDR1 DFQATT and CDR2 SNEGSKA (reference sequence). This CDR3 is 14 amino acids long. DNA for the CDR3: TGCAGTGCTAGAGGGCGGGACAGGTTTGAGACCCAGTACTTC. As protein: CSARGRDRFETQYF.

In its sample, this clonotype was seen a few times. The rearrangement uses TRBV27 and TRBJ1-2, with 8 bases that match TRBD1. CDR3 length: 15 amino acids. Trimming cost V 5 bases and J 8 bases; bases outside gene matches: 13. In germline, CDR1 is MNHEY, CDR2 SMNVEV (reference sequence). The CDR3 region has the DNA TGTGCCAGCAGTCCTGGGTCAGGGGGCGCGCGGGGCTACACCTTC. This encodes CASSPGSGGARGYTF.

This clonotype was detected a few times. V usage is TRBV13 and J usage is TRBJ2-7, with D unresolved. This CDR3 comprises 14 residues. Looked up from germline, CDR1 is PRHDT and CDR2 is FYEKMQ (reference sequence). V was trimmed by 2 bases and J by 0 bases, leaving 8 bases between them. CDR3 region: CASSLYVDSYEQYF. The CDR3, as DNA: TGTGCCAGCAGCTTATATGTGGACTCCTACGAGCAGTACTTC.

The sample holds a few counts of this clonotype. This chain uses TRBV27 with TRBJ2-1; 10 nucleotides align to TRBD2. Germline trimming cut 7 bases from V and 2 bases from J; bases unmatched to any gene: 2. The CDR3 has 14 residues. Germline assignment: CDR1 MNHEY and CDR2 SMNVEV (reference sequence). This CDR3 is CASKRGGPYNEQFF. The CDR3, as DNA: TGTGCCAGCAAGCGGGGGGGCCCCTACAATGAGCAGTTCTTC.

This clonotype was seen only a few times. This sequence joins TRBV20-1 and TRBJ2-1; 10 nucleotides match TRBD2. This CDR3 comprises 15 residues. Germline CDR1 reads DFQATT; CDR2 reads SNEGSKA (reference sequence). V lost 5 bases and J lost 2; bases outside the gene matches: 6. In DNA form, the CDR3 reads TGCAGTGCTTGGACTAGCGGACAAGCCTACAATGAGCAGTTCTTC. This codes for CSAWTSGQAYNEQFF.

This clonotype has a count of ten or more. The chain employs TRBV9 and TRBJ2-7, with D hard to call. With 0 bases removed from V and 2 bases from J, the gap between germline ends came to 6 bases. Germline V gene lookup returns CDR1 SGDLS and CDR2 YYNGEE. CDR3 length: 13 amino acids. CDR3 sequence: CASSVGVAYEQYF. In DNA form, the CDR3 reads TGTGCCAGCAGCGTAGGAGTAGCCTACGAGCAGTACTTC.

The chain has TRBV11-1 and TRBJ2-1; 8 nucleotides agree with TRBD1. The germline V gene has CDR1 SGHAT and CDR2 FQDESV (reference sequence). This CDR3 spans 20 amino acids. J gave up 9 bases and V 2 bases, and 24 bases lay outside the gene matches. The CDR3 sequence: CASSLLSAGSGTGGSGEQFF. CDR3 bases: TGTGCCAGCAGCTTACTGTCCGCAGGGTCCGGGACAGGAGGCAGTGGTGAGCAGTTCTTC.

Many counts were recorded for this clonotype. This chain connects TRBV6-5 to TRBJ2-2, with 7 positions matching TRBD1. The germline gives CDR1 MNHEY, CDR2 SVGAGI. CDR3 length: 15 amino acids. The V gene end was trimmed by 0 bases and the J gene end by 4 bases; junction bases not matched to a gene: 2. DNA of the CDR3: TGTGCCAGCAGTTACTCGACAGGGACCACCGGGGAGCTGTTTTTT. The encoded protein is CASSYSTGTTGELFF.

This clonotype was seen more than once but under ten times. The chain joins TRBV29-1 to TRBJ2-3; no clear D gene. Germline-derived CDR1 and CDR2 are SQVTM and ANQGSEA. The CDR3 loop spans 12 amino acids. The V gene lost 0 bases and the J gene lost 5 bases, with 6 bases spanning the gap. The chain's CDR3 is CSVEDVEDTQYF. The CDR3 nucleotides are TGCAGCGTTGAAGATGTAGAAGATACGCAGTATTTT.

This clonotype was recorded at least ten times. The V call is TRBV3-1, the J call TRBJ2-7; D is unclear. The CDR3 spans 12 residues. In germline, CDR1 is LGHDT, CDR2 YNNKEL (reference sequence). V was cut by 6 bases and J by 2 bases, with 8 bases left in between. The DNA for the CDR3 is TGTGCCAGCAGTCACGAGACCTACGAGCAGTACTTC. Its protein product is CASSHETYEQYF.

The V and J genes are TRBV28 and TRBJ2-1; D gene unclear. CDR3 length equals 14 residues. Germline CDR1 and CDR2: MDHEN and SYDVKM. Trimming took 4 bases from V and 4 from J, leaving 11 bases between them. The CDR3 DNA is TGTGCCAGCAGTTCCCCGACTTCATACAATGAGCAGTTCTTC. This encodes CASSSPTSYNEQFF.

Only a few counts were recorded for this clonotype. This chain links TRBV28 with TRBJ1-6; 11 bases map to TRBD1. Germline CDR1 reads MDHEN; CDR2 reads SYDVKM. This CDR3 spans 14 amino acids. J was trimmed by 7 bases and V by 4 bases; bases with no gene match: 0. This CDR3 is CASSWDRGNSPLHF. CDR3 nucleotides: TGTGCCAGCAGTTGGGACAGGGGGAATTCACCCCTCCACTTT.

In this sample, this clonotype turned up a few times. The genes are TRBV12-3 or TRBV12-4 and TRBJ2-3; possible D gene TRBD2, 6 bases. The ends were cut back, 5 bases at V and 2 bases at J, with 20 bases in the middle. The CDR3 totals 17 residues. CDR3 sequence reads: CASSGRGSSGITDTQYF. The CDR3 region has the DNA TGTGCCAGCAGTGGAAGGGGAAGTAGCGGAATCACAGATACGCAGTATTTT.

This clonotype was observed many times. V is TRBV28 and J is TRBJ2-6; the D gene is possibly TRBD1 (6 bases). V was trimmed by 5 bases and J by 0 bases, leaving 11 bases between them. Germline lookup yields CDR1 MDHEN and CDR2 SYDVKM. The CDR3 has 16 amino acids. The CDR3 nucleotides are TGTGCCAGCAGTCCCGGGACAACCTCTGGGGCCAACGTCCTGACTTTC. It yields the protein CASSPGTTSGANVLTF.

This clonotype was counted only a few times. The J gene is TRBJ2-1, the V gene TRBV24-1; TRBD1 might be the D (5 bases). The CDR3 sequence is 16 residues long. From germline, CDR1 is KGHDR and CDR2 SFDVKD. Trimming removed 1 base at V and 5 bases at J, with 14 bases between. This CDR3 is CATSDFENLGDNEQFF. For the CDR3, the DNA is TGTGCCACCAGTGATTTTGAGAACCTAGGGGACAATGAGCAGTTCTTC.

This clonotype showed up just a few times. This chain joins TRBV20-1 and TRBJ2-3; no clear D gene. This CDR3 has 13 amino acids. Trimming pared 0 bases from V and 2 bases from J, leaving 6 bases between. Germline-derived CDR1 and CDR2 are DFQATT and SNEGSKA (reference sequence). CDR3 in DNA: TGCAGTGCTAGAGACCTCTACACAGATACGCAGTATTTT. Its protein is CSARDLYTDTQYF.

This clonotype was seen only a few times. The chain carries TRBV7-9 and TRBJ2-7, with D tentatively TRBD2 (6 bases). The CDR3 contains 15 residues. V lost 6 bases and J lost 0, with 15 bases in between. In germline, CDR1 is SEHNR, CDR2 FQNEAQ (reference sequence). The CDR3 region is CASREGTCSSYEQYF. CDR3 nucleotides: TGTGCCAGCAGGGAGGGGACTTGCTCCTCCTACGAGCAGTACTTC.

This clonotype showed up just a few times. The chain uses TRBV4-1 and TRBJ2-7; D unclear. Trimming removed 4 bases from V and 6 bases from J, with 13 bases in between. CDR1 MGHRA and CDR2 YSYEKL come from the germline V gene. The CDR3 contains 13 residues. The CDR3 sequence: CASSLKPVGEQYF. Here the CDR3 DNA reads TGCGCCAGCAGCCTCAAGCCAGTGGGCGAGCAGTACTTC.

The chain carries TRBV7-6 and TRBJ2-1; 9 bases line up with TRBD2. Germline V gene lookup returns CDR1 SGHVS and CDR2 FNYEAQ. This CDR3 spans 16 amino acids. The ends lost 3 bases at V and 8 bases at J; junction bases unmatched: 11. CDR3 region: CASSLEEGLAFHEQFF. In DNA, the CDR3 is TGTGCCAGCAGCTTGGAGGAGGGACTAGCCTTCCATGAGCAGTTCTTC.

This clonotype was counted at least ten times. The chain employs TRBV4-1 and TRBJ2-7; D remains ambiguous. The CDR3 spans 16 residues. Germline V CDR1 and CDR2: MGHRA, YSYEKL. V was pared by 0 bases and J by 5 bases, with 17 bases between. CDR3 in amino acids: CASSQDVGSPMDEQYF. The CDR3 DNA is TGCGCCAGCAGCCAAGATGTTGGGTCTCCGATGGACGAGCAGTACTTC.

This chain joins TRBV28 and TRBJ2-3, with D maybe TRBD1 (6 bases). In germline, CDR1 is MDHEN, CDR2 SYDVKM. Trimming removed 5 bases from V and 0 bases from J, with 9 bases in between. The CDR3 runs to 14 residues. The CDR3 reads CASSPGASTDTQYF. The CDR3 DNA is TGTGCCAGCAGTCCAGGGGCTAGCACAGATACGCAGTATTTT.